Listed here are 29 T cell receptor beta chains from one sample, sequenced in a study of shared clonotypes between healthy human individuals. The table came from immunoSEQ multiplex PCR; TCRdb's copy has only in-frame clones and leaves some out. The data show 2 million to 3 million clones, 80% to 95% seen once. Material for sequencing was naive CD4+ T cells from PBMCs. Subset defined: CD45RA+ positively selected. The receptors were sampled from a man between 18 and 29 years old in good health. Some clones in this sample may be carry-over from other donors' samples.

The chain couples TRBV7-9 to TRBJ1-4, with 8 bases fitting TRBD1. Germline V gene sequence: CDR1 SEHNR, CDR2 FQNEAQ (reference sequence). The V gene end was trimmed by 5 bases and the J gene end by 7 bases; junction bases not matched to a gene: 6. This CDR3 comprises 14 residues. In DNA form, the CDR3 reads TGTGCCAGCAGCAGGACAGGGAAGGGTGAAAAACTGTTTTTT. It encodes CASSRTGKGEKLFF. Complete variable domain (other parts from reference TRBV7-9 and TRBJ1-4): DTGVSQNPRHKITKRGQNVTFRCDPISEHNRLYWYRQTLGQGPEFLTYFQNEAQLEKSRLLSDRFSAERPKGSFSTLEIQRTEQGDSAMYLCASSRTGKGEKLFFGSGTQLSVL.

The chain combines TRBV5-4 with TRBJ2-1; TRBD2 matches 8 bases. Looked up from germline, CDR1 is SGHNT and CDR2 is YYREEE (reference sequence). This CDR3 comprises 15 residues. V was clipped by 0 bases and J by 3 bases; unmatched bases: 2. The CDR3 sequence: CASSLDSGNYNEQFF. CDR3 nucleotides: TGTGCCAGCAGCTTGGATAGCGGGAACTACAATGAGCAGTTCTTC.

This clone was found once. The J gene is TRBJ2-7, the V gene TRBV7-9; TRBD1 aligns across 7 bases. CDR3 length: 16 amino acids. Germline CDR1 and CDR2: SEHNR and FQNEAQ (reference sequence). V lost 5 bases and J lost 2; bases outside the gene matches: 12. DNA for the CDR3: TGTGCCAGCAGCCCGCCCGCCGGGACAGCGACCTACGAGCAGTACTTC. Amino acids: CASSPPAGTATYEQYF.

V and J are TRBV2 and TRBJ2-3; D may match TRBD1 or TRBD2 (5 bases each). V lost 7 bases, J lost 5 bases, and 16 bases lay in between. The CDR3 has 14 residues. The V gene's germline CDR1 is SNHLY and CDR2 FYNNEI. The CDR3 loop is CASTGSGSEDTQYF. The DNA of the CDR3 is TGTGCCAGCACAGGGTCGGGGTCGGAAGATACGCAGTATTTT.

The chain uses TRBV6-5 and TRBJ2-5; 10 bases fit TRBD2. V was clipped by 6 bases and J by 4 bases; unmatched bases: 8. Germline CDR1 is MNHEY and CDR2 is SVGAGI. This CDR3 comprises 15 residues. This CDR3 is CASSRGTSVPETQYF. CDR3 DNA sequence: TGTGCCAGCAGCCGCGGGACTAGCGTTCCAGAGACCCAGTACTTC.

Here the CDR3 reads CSGGGDYEQYF. The CDR3 nucleotides are TGTTCTGGTGGAGGGGACTACGAGCAGTACTTC. The V gene is TRBV19, the J gene TRBJ2-7, with a weak D call TRBD2 (6 bases). Germline lookup yields CDR1 LNHDA and CDR2 SQIVND (reference sequence). The CDR3 totals 11 residues.

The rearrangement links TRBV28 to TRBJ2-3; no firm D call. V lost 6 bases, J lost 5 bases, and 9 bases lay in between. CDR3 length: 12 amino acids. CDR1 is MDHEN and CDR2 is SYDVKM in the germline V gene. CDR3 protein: CASRTPGDTQYF. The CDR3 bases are TGTGCCAGCAGGACTCCGGGAGATACGCAGTATTTT.

In DNA form, the CDR3 reads TGTGCCAGCAGTTTATGGGACAAATTTAACTATGGCTACACCTTC. Amino acid sequence: CASSLWDKFNYGYTF. The V gene is TRBV28, the J gene TRBJ1-2, with D perhaps TRBD1 (5 bases). The V gene's germline CDR1 is MDHEN and CDR2 SYDVKM. Trimming removed 0 bases at V and 1 base at J, with 9 bases between. The CDR3 spans 15 residues.

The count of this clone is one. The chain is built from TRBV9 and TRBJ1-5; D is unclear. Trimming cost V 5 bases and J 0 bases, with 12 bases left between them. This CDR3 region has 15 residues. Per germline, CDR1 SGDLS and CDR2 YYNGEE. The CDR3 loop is CASSREAYSNQPQHF. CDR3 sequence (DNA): TGTGCCAGCAGTAGAGAAGCGTATAGCAATCAGCCCCAGCATTTT.

DNA for the CDR3: TGTGCCAGCCGTACCGGGACAGGGGGGGGCTATGGCTACACCTTC. Its protein product is CASRTGTGGGYGYTF. The V and J genes are TRBV28 and TRBJ1-2, with 11 bases identical to TRBD1. CDR1 is MDHEN and CDR2 is SYDVKM in the germline V gene. The CDR3 consists of 15 residues. The J segment lost 4 bases and the V segment lost 8 bases, leaving 9 bases of the junction unmatched.

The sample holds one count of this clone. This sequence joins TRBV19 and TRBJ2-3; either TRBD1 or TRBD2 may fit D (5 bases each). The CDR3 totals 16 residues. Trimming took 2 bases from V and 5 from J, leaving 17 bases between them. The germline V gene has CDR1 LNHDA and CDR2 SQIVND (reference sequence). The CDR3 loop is CASSISGKVQEDTQYF. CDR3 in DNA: TGTGCCAGTAGTATAAGCGGAAAAGTACAGGAAGATACGCAGTATTTT.

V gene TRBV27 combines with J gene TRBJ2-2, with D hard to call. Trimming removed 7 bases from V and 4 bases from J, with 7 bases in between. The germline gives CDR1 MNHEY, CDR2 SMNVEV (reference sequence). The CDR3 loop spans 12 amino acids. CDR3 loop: CASILGTGELFF. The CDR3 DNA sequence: TGTGCCAGCATTCTCGGCACCGGGGAGCTGTTTTTT.

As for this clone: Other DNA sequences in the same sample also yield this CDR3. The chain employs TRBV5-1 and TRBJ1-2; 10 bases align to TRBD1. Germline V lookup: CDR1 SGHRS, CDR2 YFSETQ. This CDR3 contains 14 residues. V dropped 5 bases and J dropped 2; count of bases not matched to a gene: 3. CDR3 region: CASSSGQGNYGYTF. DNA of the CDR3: TGCGCCAGCAGTTCGGGACAGGGGAACTATGGCTACACCTTC.

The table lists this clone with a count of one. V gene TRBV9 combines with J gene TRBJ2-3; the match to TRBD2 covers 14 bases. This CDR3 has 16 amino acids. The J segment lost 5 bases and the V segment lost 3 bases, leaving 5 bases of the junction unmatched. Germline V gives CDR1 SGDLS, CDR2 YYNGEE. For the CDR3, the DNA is TGTGCCAGCAGCGCCCTGGGACTAGCGGGAGTAGATACGCAGTATTTT. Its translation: CASSALGLAGVDTQYF.

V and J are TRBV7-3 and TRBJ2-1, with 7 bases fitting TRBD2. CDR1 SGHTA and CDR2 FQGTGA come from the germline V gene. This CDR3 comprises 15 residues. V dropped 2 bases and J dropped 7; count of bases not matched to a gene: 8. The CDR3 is CASSLDATSSNEQFF. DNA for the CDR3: TGTGCCAGCAGCTTAGATGCGACTAGCAGTAATGAGCAGTTCTTC. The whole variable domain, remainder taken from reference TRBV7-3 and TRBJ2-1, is GAGVSQTPSNKVTEKGKYVELRCDPISGHTALYWYRQSLGQGPEFLIYFQGTGAADDSGLPNDRFFAVRPEGSVSTLKIQRTERGDSAVYLCASSLDATSSNEQFFGPGTRLTVL.

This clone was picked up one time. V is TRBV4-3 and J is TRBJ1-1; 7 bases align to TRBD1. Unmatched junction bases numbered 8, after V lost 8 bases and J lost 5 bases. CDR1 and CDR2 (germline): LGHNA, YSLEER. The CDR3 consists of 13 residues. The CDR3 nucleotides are TGCGCCAGCCAGGCAGGGGGGAGAACTGAAGCTTTCTTT. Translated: CASQAGGRTEAFF.

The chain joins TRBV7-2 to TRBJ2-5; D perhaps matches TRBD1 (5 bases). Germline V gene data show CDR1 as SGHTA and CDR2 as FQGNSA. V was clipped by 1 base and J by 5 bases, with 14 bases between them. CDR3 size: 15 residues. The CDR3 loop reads CASSLGQGVWETQYF. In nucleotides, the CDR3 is TGTGCCAGCAGCTTAGGGCAGGGCGTGTGGGAGACCCAGTACTTC.

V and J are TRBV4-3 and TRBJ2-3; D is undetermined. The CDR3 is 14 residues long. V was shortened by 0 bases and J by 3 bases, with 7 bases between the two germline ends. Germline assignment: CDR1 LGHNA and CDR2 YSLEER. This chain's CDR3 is CASSQDQLTDTQYF. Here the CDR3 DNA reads TGCGCCAGCAGCCAAGACCAGCTTACAGATACGCAGTATTTT.

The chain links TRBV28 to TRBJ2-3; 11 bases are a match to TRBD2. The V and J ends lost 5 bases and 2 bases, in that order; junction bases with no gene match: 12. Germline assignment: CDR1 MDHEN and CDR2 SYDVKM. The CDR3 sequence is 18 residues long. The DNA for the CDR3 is TGTGCCAGCAGTCCCAGACCGACTAGCGGGACATTCACAGATACGCAGTATTTT. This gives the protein CASSPRPTSGTFTDTQYF. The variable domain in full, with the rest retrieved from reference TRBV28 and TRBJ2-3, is DVKVTQSSRYLVKRTGEKVFLECVQDMDHENMFWYRQDPGLGLRLIYFSYDVKMKEKGDIPEGYSVSREKKERFSLILESASTNQTSMYLCASSPRPTSGTFTDTQYFGPGTRLTVL.

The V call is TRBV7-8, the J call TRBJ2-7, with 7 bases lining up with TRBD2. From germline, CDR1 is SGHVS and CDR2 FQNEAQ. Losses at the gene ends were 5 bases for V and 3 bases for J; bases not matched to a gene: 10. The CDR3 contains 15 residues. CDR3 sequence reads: CASSPRGGSNYEQYF. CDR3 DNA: TGTGCCAGCAGCCCCCGGGGCGGGAGTAACTACGAGCAGTACTTC.

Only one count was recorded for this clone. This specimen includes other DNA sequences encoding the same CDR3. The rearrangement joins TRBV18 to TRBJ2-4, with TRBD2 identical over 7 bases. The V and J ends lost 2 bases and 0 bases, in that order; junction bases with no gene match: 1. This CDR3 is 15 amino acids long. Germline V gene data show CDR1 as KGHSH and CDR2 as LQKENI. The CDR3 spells CASSPGGGAKNIQYF. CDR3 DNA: TGTGCCAGCTCACCAGGCGGGGGAGCCAAAAACATTCAGTACTTC.

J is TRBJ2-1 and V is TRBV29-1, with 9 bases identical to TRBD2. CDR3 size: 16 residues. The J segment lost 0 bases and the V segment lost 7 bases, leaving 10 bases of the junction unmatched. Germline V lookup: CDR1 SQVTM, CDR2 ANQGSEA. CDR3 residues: CSAGSGSTYSYNEQFF. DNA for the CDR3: TGCAGCGCCGGTAGCGGGAGCACTTACTCCTACAATGAGCAGTTCTTC.

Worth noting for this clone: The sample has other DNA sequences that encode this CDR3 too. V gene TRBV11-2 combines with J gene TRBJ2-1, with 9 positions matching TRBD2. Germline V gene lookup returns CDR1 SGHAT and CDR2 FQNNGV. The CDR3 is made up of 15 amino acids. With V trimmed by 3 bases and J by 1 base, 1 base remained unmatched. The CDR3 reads CASSFLAGSYNEQFF. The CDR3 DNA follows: TGTGCCAGCAGCTTTCTAGCGGGATCCTACAATGAGCAGTTCTTC.

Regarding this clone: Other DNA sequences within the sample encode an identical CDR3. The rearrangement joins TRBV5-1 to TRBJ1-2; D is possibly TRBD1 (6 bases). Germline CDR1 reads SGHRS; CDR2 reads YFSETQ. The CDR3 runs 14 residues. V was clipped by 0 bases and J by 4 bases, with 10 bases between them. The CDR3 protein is CASSLEGGGYGYTF. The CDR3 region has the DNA TGCGCCAGCAGCTTGGAGGGGGGAGGCTATGGCTACACCTTC.

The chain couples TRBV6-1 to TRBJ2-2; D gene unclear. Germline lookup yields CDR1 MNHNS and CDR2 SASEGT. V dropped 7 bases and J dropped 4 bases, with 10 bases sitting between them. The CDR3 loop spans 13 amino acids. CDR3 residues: CASITPGTGELFF. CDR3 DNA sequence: TGTGCCAGCATAACCCCTGGCACCGGGGAGCTGTTTTTT.

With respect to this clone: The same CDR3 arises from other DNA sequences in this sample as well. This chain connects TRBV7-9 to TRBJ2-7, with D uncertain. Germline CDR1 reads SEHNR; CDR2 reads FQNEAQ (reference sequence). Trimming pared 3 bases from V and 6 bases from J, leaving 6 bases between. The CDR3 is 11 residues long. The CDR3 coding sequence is TGTGCCAGCAGCTTGATCGGCGAGCAGTACTTC. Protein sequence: CASSLIGEQYF.

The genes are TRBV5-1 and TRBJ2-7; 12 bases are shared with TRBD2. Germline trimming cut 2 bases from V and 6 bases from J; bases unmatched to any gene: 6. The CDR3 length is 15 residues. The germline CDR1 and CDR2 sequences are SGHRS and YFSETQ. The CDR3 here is CASSFATSGSGEQYF. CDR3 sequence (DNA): TGCGCCAGCAGCTTCGCGACTAGCGGGAGTGGCGAGCAGTACTTC. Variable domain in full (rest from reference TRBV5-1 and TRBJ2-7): KAGVTQTPRYLIKTRGQQVTLSCSPISGHRSVSWYQQTPGQGLQFLFEYFSETQRNKGNFPGRFSGRQFSNSRSEMNVSTLELGDSALYLCASSFATSGSGEQYFGPGTRLTVT.

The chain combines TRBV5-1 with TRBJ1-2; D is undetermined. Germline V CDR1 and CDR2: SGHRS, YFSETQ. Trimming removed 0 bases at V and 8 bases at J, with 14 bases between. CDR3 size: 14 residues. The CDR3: CASSLDPRAGGYTF. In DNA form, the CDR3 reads TGCGCCAGCAGCTTGGACCCCCGGGCCGGGGGCTACACCTTC.

The CDR3 sequence: CASSLSGRLNNEQFF. The CDR3 bases are TGTGCCAGCAGTCTTAGCGGGAGGTTGAACAATGAGCAGTTCTTC. V gene TRBV7-9 combines with J gene TRBJ2-1; TRBD2 agrees at 10 bases. V was pared by 6 bases and J by 5 bases, with 7 bases of the junction left unmatched. The CDR3 is 15 residues long. Germline lookup yields CDR1 SEHNR and CDR2 FQNEAQ (reference sequence). Full variable domain (rest looked up from reference TRBV7-9 and TRBJ2-1): DTGVSQNPRHKITKRGQNVTFRCDPISEHNRLYWYRQTLGQGPEFLTYFQNEAQLEKSRLLSDRFSAERPKGSFSTLEIQRTEQGDSAMYLCASSLSGRLNNEQFFGPGTRLTVL.